The present T cell receptor beta chain was sequenced within a study of T cells expressing NK-cell markers. Study results and limitations: The contribution of dominant NKG2C+ clonotypes to CD8+ T cells in more than five donors was about 1.0-7.0%.

There are 13 residues in the CDR3. TCRdb re-called the 5' RACE reads and gives one entry per CDR3 protein, without DNA. This sample's clone table lists more than 400,000 distinct CDR3 sequences. As concerns this clonotype: Its antigen remains unidentified.

Sequencing was done on a sample of blood T cells: a sorted CD56 or NKG2C T cell subset, CD4+ or CD8+ T cells, or bulk PBMC T cells (not recorded which). The receptor was derived from a woman aged 18 to 69 in good health. This rearrangement joins TRBV21-1 to TRBJ2-7; TCRdb indicates TRBD2, and absent DNA this call remains unverified. TRBV21-1 is a pseudogene segment. The CDR3 loop is CASSKTSGYEQYF.